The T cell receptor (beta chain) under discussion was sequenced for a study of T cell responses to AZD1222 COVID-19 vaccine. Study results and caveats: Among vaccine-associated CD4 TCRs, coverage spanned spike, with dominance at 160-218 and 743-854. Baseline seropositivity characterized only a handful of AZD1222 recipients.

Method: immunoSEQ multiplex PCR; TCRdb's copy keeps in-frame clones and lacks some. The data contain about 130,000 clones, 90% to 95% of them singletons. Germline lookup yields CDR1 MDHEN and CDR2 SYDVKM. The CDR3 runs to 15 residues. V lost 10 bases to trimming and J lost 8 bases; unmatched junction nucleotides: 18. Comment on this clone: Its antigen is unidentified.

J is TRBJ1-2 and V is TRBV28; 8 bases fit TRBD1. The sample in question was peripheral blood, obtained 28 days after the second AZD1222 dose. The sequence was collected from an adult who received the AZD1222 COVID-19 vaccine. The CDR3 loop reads CATRYFQGAPGGYTF. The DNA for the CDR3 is TGTGCCACCCGTTATTTTCAGGGGGCCCCCGGAGGCTACACCTTC.